Listed below are T cell receptor beta chains from one sample, sequenced in a study of identical twins. MiXCR, applied by TCRdb to the 5' RACE reads, yields one record per CDR3 protein. Of 700,000 or so distinct CDR3 sequences in the sample, over 8.5% were seen once. These data were likewise used in another study, on yellow fever vaccine responses in identical twins.

The sample taken for sequencing was PBMCs. These TCRs come from a woman aged 18-29 years in good health. CDR3s include the opening cysteine and the closing phenylalanine or tryptophan. D genes are given only for firm matches. Size values are once, few and many counts, or a class for expanded clones, and some rows have none.

D gene	V gene	clone size	J gene	CDR3 DNA	CDR3 protein
TRBD2	TRBV20-1	.	TRBJ2-2	TGCAGTCAGCGGGAGGCCGTAGGGGGGGAGCTGTTTTTT	CSQREAVGGELFF
.	TRBV21-1	few	TRBJ1-1	TGTGCCACCGAGGAGGGGGCAAACACTGAAGCTTTCTTT	CATEEGANTEAFF
TRBD1	TRBV18	.	TRBJ1-5	TGTGCCAGCTCACCAGCTAAACAGGGGGCTGACGGCAATCAGCCCCAGCATTTT	CASSPAKQGADGNQPQHF
.	TRBV28	.	TRBJ2-5	TGTGCCAGCAGTCTCCTTCGGGACCCACAAGAGACCCAGTACTTC	CASSLLRDPQETQYF
.	TRBV11-2	.	TRBJ2-1	TGTGCCAGCAGCCCCAGTGGCGGGACCGGCTACAATGAGCAGTTCTTC	CASSPSGGTGYNEQFF
TRBD1	TRBV10-3	many	TRBJ1-2	TGTGCCACGACGCCGGGACAGAGTTATGGCTACACCTTC	CATTPGQSYGYTF
.	TRBV6-5	many	TRBJ1-6	TGTGCCAGCAGTTACAGGGACGGGAATAATTCACCCCTCCACTTT	CASSYRDGNNSPLHF
TRBD2	TRBV4-2	.	TRBJ2-3	TGTGCCAGCAGCCTCCTACCTAGCGGGAGCACAGATACGCAGTATTTT	CASSLLPSGSTDTQYF
TRBD1	TRBV20-1	.	TRBJ2-7	TGCAGTGCTATCGACAGGGGTTCCTACGAGCAGTACTTC	CSAIDRGSYEQYF
TRBD1	TRBV6-1	.	TRBJ1-2	TGTGCCAACTTGGACAGGGATCTGGTTGGCTACACCTTC	CANLDRDLVGYTF
.	TRBV7-2	many	TRBJ2-3	TGTGCCAGCAGCTTAGAGGACAGAAGCACAGATACGCAGTATTTT	CASSLEDRSTDTQYF
.	TRBV29-1	few	TRBJ1-1	TGCAGCGTTTCGGGGGGCTTGAACACTGAAGCTTTCTTT	CSVSGGLNTEAFF
TRBD2	TRBV12-3/TRBV12-4	.	TRBJ2-7	TGTGCCAGCAGTCTCACTAGCGGGGGGGTCTACGAGCAGTACTTC	CASSLTSGGVYEQYF
TRBD2	TRBV20-1	many	TRBJ2-7	TGCAGTGCTAGTGCTAGCGGGGTTTACGAGCAGTACTTC	CSASASGVYEQYF
.	TRBV7-6	.	TRBJ2-7	TGTGCCAGCAGCGCTGAGCAGGGGCTACTCTACGAGCAGTACTTC	CASSAEQGLLYEQYF
.	TRBV6-5	few	TRBJ1-4	TGTGCCAGCAGTTACTCCCGGAACTTTAATGAAAAACTGTTTTTT	CASSYSRNFNEKLFF
TRBD2	TRBV6-1	.	TRBJ2-7	TGTGCCAGCAGTGGGGGACTAGCGGGAGCGGCTAGTCTCGAGCAGTACTTC	CASSGGLAGAASLEQYF
TRBD2	TRBV14	.	TRBJ2-1	TGTGCCAGCAGCGGGACTAGCGGTCCCTCCTACAATGAGCAGTTCTTC	CASSGTSGPSYNEQFF
.	TRBV24-1	.	TRBJ2-6	TGTGCCACCAGTGAGTTTTCCTCGAGAGTTGGTCCATCCAAGACTAGTCCCAACGTCCTGACTTTC	CATSEFSSRVGPSKTSPNVLTF
.	TRBV29-1	few	TRBJ1-5	TGCAGCGTTGAGGGGGCGCCCAATCAGCCCCAGCATTTT	CSVEGAPNQPQHF
TRBD1	TRBV7-8	many	TRBJ2-6	TGTGCCAGCAGCTTAGGAGGGGGCTATGGGGCCAACGTCCTGACTTTC	CASSLGGGYGANVLTF
TRBD2	TRBV28	.	TRBJ2-2	TGTGCCAGCAGTCGCCGGACTAGCTGGCCCGGGGAGCTGTTTTTT	CASSRRTSWPGELFF
.	TRBV5-1	.	TRBJ2-7	TGCGCCAGCAGCTTGGAGGTCGCTACAAGGGACACCACCTACGAGCAGTACTTC	CASSLEVATRDTTYEQYF
.	TRBV5-1	many	TRBJ2-1	TGCGCCAGCAGCTTTAAAGGACGGATCGTGGATGAGCAGTTCTTC	CASSFKGRIVDEQFF
.	TRBV9	.	TRBJ1-4	TGTGCCAGCAGCGTAGACCCGATGGGACCGGAAAAACTGTTTTTT	CASSVDPMGPEKLFF
TRBD1	TRBV5-5	.	TRBJ2-7	TGTGCCAGCAGCTTGGAGGTTGGGACAGACCTGGTGGAGCAGTACTTC	CASSLEVGTDLVEQYF
TRBD1	TRBV7-2	once	TRBJ2-6	TGTGCCAGCAGCTTACGACAGGGGGCTGGGGCCAACGTCCTGACTTTC	CASSLRQGAGANVLTF
.	TRBV7-9	many	TRBJ2-7	TGTGCCAGCAGCTACACAATGCCTTACTACGAGCAGTACTTC	CASSYTMPYYEQYF
.	TRBV7-9	few	TRBJ1-4	TGTGCCAGCAGCCCTGACAACCCGGGAAAACTGTTTTTT	CASSPDNPGKLFF
.	TRBV6-1	few	TRBJ2-1	TGTGCCAGCAGTGCGGGACTGTACAATGAGCAGTTCTTC	CASSAGLYNEQFF
.	TRBV7-2	many	TRBJ1-2	TGTGCCAGCAGCTTAGGGGACCAGGGGCTCTATGGCTACACCTTC	CASSLGDQGLYGYTF
.	TRBV18	many	TRBJ1-1	TGTGCCAGCTCACAGACACCGAACACTGAAGCTTTCTTT	CASSQTPNTEAFF
TRBD1	TRBV12-3/TRBV12-4	.	TRBJ2-1	TGTGCCAGCAGTGAGGACAGGGAGGCACACGTCGGGAATGAGCAGTTCTTC	CASSEDREAHVGNEQFF
.	TRBV7-2	.	TRBJ1-1	TGTGCCAGCAGCTTAGTGGGTCCTGAAGCTTTCTTT	CASSLVGPEAFF
TRBD1	TRBV6-2/TRBV6-3	.	TRBJ2-7	TGTGCCAGCAGTTCCCTGTCTACCGGGACAGCCTCCTACGAGCAGTACTTC	CASSSLSTGTASYEQYF
TRBD2	TRBV12-3/TRBV12-4	many	TRBJ2-7	TGTGCCAGCAGTTTAGAATCGGCTAGCGGGGCCTACGAGCAGTACTTC	CASSLESASGAYEQYF
TRBD2	TRBV12-3/TRBV12-4	many	TRBJ2-1	TGTGCCAGCAGTCTCATAGCGGGGTCCGAGATCTTC	CASSLIAGSEIF
.	TRBV6-2/TRBV6-3	.	TRBJ2-1	TGTGCCAGCAGACCCTACCGGGACCCAGGATACAATGAGCAGTTCTTC	CASRPYRDPGYNEQFF
.	TRBV10-3	.	TRBJ2-3	TGTGCCATTGAGCAGGGAACGGGCACAGATACGCAGTATTTT	CAIEQGTGTDTQYF
.	TRBV6-1	many	TRBJ2-7	TGTGCCAGCAGCCCGGAGGGGTACGAGCAGTACTTC	CASSPEGYEQYF
TRBD1	TRBV2	.	TRBJ2-1	TGTGCCAGCATCCTGCGGACAGGGGGCGATGAGCAGTTCTTC	CASILRTGGDEQFF